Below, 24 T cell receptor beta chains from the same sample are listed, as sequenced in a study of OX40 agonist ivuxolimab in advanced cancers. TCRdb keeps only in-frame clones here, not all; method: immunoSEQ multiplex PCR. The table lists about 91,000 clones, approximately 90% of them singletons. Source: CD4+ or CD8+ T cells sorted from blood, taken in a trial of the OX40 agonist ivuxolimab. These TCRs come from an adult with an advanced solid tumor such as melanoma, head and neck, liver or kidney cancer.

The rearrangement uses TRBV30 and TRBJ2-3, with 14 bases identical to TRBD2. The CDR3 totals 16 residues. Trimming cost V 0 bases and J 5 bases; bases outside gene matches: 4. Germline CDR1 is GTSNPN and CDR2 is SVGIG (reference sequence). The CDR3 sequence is CAWSVGTSGSVDTQYF. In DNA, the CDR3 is TGTGCCTGGAGTGTGGGGACTAGCGGGAGTGTAGATACGCAGTATTTT.

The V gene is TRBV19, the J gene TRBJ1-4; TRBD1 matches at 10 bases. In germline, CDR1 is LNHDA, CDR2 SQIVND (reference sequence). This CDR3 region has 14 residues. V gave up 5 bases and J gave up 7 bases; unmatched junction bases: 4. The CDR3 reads CASSRQGALEKLFF. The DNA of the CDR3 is TGTGCCAGTAGTCGACAGGGGGCGCTTGAAAAACTGTTTTTT.

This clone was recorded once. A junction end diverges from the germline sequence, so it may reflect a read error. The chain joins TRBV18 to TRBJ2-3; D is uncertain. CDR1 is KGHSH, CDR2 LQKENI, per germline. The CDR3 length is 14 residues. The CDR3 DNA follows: TGTGCCAGCTCACCACCTCACACCACAGATACGCAGTATTTC. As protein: CASSPPHTTDTQYF.

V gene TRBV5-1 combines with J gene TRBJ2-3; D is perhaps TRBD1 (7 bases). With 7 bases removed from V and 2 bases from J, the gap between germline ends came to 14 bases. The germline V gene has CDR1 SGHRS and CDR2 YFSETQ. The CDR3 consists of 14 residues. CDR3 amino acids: CASGGTADTDTQYF. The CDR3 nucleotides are TGCGCCAGCGGAGGGACAGCCGACACAGATACGCAGTATTTT.

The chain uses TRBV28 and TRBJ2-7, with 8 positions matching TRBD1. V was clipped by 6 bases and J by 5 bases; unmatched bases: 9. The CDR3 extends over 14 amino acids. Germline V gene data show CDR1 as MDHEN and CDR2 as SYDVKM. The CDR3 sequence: CASRTDRDGHEQYF. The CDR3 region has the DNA TGTGCCAGCAGGACGGACAGGGACGGCCACGAGCAGTACTTC. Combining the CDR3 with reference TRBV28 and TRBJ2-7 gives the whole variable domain DVKVTQSSRYLVKRTGEKVFLECVQDMDHENMFWYRQDPGLGLRLIYFSYDVKMKEKGDIPEGYSVSREKKERFSLILESASTNQTSMYLCASRTDRDGHEQYFGPGTRLTVT.

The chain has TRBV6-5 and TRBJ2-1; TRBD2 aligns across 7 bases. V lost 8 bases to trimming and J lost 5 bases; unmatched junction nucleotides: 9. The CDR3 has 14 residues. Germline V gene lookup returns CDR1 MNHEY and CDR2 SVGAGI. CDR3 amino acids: CASPGGSYNNEQFF. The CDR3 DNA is TGTGCCAGCCCGGGCGGGAGTTATAACAATGAGCAGTTCTTC.

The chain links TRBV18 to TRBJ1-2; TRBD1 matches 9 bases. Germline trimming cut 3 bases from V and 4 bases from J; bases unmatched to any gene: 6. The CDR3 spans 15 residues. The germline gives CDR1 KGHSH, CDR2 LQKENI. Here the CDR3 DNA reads TGTGCCAGCTCACCGGGACAGGGTTTGTCCTATGGCTACACCTTC. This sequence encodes CASSPGQGLSYGYTF.

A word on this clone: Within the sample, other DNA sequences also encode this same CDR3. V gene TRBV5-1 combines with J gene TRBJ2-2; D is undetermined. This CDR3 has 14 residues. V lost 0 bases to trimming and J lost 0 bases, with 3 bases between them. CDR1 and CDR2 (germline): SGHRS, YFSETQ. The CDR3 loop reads CASSLGTNTGELFF. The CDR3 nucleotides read TGCGCCAGCAGCTTGGGCACGAACACCGGGGAGCTGTTTTTT.

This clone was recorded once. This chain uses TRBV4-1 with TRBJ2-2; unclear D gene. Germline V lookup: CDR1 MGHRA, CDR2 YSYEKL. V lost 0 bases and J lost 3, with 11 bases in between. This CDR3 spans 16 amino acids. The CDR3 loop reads CASSQDRQLYTGELFF. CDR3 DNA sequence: TGCGCCAGCAGCCAAGATCGGCAACTGTACACCGGGGAGCTGTTTTTT.

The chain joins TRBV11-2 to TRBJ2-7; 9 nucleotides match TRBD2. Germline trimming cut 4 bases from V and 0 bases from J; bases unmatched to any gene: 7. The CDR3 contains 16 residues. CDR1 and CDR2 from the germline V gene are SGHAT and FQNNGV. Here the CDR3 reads CASSSSTSGISYEQYF. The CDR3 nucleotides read TGTGCCAGCAGCTCCTCGACTAGCGGTATCTCCTACGAGCAGTACTTC.

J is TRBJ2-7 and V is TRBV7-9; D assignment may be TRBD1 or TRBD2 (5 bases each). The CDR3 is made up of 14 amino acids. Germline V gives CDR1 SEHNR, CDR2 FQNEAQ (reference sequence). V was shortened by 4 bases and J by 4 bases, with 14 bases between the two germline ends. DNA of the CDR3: TGTGCCAGCAGCTGGGGTGGGGGATCGTACGAGCAGTACTTC. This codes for CASSWGGGSYEQYF.

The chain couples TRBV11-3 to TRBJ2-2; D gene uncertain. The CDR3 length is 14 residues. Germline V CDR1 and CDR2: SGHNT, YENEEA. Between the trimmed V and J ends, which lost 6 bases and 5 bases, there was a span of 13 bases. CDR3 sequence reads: CASSDGDSTGELFF. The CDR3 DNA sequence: TGTGCCAGCAGTGACGGTGATAGTACCGGGGAGCTGTTTTTT.

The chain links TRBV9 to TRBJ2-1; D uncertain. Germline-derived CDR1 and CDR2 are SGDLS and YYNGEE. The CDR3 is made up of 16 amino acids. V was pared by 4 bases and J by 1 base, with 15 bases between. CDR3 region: CASSSGPPGSYNEQFF. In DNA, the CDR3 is TGTGCCAGCAGCTCCGGGCCCCCGGGTTCCTACAATGAGCAGTTCTTC.

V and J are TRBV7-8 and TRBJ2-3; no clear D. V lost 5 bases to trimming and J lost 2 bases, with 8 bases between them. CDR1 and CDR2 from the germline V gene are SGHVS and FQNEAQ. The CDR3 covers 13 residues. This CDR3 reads CASSPAATDTQYF. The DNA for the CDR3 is TGTGCCAGCAGCCCTGCGGCCACAGATACGCAGTATTTT.

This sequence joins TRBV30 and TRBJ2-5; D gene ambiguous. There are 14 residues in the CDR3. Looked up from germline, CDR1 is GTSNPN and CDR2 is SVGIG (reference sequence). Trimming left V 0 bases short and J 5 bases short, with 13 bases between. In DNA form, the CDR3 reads TGTGCCTGGAGTGTGGCAGCTTTTAGGGAGACCCAGTACTTC. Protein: CAWSVAAFRETQYF.

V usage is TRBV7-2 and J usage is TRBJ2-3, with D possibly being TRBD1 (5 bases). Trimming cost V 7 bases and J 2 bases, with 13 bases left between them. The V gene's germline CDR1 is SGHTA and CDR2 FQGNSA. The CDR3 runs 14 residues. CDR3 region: CASTFGHHTDTQYF. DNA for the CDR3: TGTGCCAGCACCTTCGGACACCACACAGATACGCAGTATTTT.

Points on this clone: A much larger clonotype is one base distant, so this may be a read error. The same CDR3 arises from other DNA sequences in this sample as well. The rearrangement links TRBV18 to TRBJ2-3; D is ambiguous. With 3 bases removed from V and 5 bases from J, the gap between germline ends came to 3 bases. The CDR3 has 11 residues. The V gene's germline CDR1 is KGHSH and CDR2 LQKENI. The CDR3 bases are TGTGCCAGCTCACCTGGAGATACGCAGTATTTT. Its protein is CASSPGDTQYF.

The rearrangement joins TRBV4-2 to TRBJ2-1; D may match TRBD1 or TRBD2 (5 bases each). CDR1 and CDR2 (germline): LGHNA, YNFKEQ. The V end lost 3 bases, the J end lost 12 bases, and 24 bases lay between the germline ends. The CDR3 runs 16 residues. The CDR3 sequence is CASSHVLGTAFGGQFF. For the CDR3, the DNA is TGTGCCAGCAGCCATGTTTTAGGGACCGCTTTTGGTGGGCAGTTCTTC.

The CDR3 nucleotides read TGTGCCAGTAGTAGACCGGGACTAGCATTCGCCGGGGAGCTGTTTTTT. Encoded protein: CASSRPGLAFAGELFF. This chain links TRBV19 with TRBJ2-2; 9 nucleotides line up with TRBD2. The trim removed 4 bases at V and 6 bases at J, leaving 9 bases unmatched. The CDR3 covers 16 residues. Germline-derived CDR1 and CDR2 are LNHDA and SQIVND (reference sequence).

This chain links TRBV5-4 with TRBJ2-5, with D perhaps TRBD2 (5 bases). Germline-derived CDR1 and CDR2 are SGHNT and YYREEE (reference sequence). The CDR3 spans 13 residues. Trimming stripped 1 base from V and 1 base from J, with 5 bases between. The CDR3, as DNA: TGTGCCAGCAGCTTGCGGGGCCAAGAGACCCAGTACTTC. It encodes CASSLRGQETQYF.

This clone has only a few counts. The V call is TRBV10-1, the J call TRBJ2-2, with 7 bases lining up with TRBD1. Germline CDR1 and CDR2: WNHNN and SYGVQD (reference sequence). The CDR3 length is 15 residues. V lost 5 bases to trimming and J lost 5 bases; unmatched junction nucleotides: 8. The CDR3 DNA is TGCGCCAGCAGTTACAGGGGCTCAGAAACCGGGGAGCTGTTTTTT. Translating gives CASSYRGSETGELFF.

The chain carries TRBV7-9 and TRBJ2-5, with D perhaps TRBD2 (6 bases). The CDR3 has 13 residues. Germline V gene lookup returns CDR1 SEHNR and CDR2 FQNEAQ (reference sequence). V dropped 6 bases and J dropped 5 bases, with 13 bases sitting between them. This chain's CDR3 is CASRNTGGETQYF. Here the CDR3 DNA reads TGTGCCAGCAGGAATACAGGAGGGGAGACCCAGTACTTC.

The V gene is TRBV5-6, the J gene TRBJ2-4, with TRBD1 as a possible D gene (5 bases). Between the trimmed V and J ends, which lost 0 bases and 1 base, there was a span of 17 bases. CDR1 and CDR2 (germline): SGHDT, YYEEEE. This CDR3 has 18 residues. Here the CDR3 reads CASSLEAVGPGAKNIQYF. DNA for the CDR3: TGTGCCAGCAGCTTGGAAGCTGTGGGGCCCGGGGCCAAAAACATTCAGTACTTC.

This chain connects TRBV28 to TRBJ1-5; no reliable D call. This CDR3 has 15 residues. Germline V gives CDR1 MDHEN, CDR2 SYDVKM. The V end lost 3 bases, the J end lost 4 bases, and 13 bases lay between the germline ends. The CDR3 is CASSFLRPENQPQHF. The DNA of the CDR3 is TGTGCCAGCAGTTTCCTTCGTCCAGAAAATCAGCCCCAGCATTTT.